Detailed here is one T cell receptor (beta chain). This specimen comes from a study of T cell changes during pregnancy in multiple sclerosis. The V end was cut by 5 bases, the J end by 5 bases, with 9 bases between. This CDR3 has 13 amino acids. In germline, CDR1 is SGHVS, CDR2 FQNEAQ. Assay: immunoSEQ multiplex PCR; the TCRdb copy retains only in-frame clones and omits some. The repertoire holds roughly 100,000 clones, approximately 89% seen once, with approximately 3.5% in the top ten. The sequence was collected from a female donor with multiple sclerosis, enrolled in a pregnancy study. J is TRBJ2-2 and V is TRBV7-8; possible D gene TRBD1, 5 bases. Sequencing was performed on peripheral blood, taken after pregnancy. This CDR3 is CASSARGTGELFF. Here the CDR3 DNA reads TGTGCCAGCAGCGCTAGGGGAACCGGGGAGCTGTTTTTT.